These 17 T cell receptor beta chains came from one sample sequenced in a study of blood T cell repertoires in COVID-19. Sequencing used immunoSEQ multiplex PCR; TCRdb keeps in-frame clones, though not all of them. The sample carries roughly 16,000 clones, 85% to 95% recorded once. The sequenced sample was peripheral blood. The receptors stem from a human donor in a cohort sampled during active COVID-19.

This clone was seen more than once but under ten times. This chain connects TRBV10-2 to TRBJ1-5, with a weak D call TRBD1 (5 bases). Per germline, CDR1 WSHSY and CDR2 SAAADI. This CDR3 is 13 amino acids long. V was pared by 3 bases and J by 4 bases, with 7 bases between. The CDR3 sequence: CASSDKGNQPQHF. The DNA for the CDR3 is TGCGCCAGCAGTGACAAGGGGAATCAGCCCCAGCATTTT.

This chain links TRBV7-3 with TRBJ2-1; the match to TRBD1 covers 7 bases. CDR1 and CDR2 (germline): SGHTA, FQGTGA. This CDR3 is 14 amino acids long. V dropped 2 bases and J dropped 8; count of bases not matched to a gene: 6. The chain's CDR3 is CASSLEGGVHEQFF. In nucleotides, the CDR3 is TGTGCCAGCAGCTTAGAAGGGGGCGTCCATGAGCAGTTCTTC.

This clone was recorded only once. The chain recombines TRBV4-3 with TRBJ1-1; D is perhaps TRBD1 (5 bases). V was cut by 0 bases and J by 0 bases, with 11 bases left in between. The CDR3 consists of 16 residues. Per germline, CDR1 LGHNA and CDR2 YSLEER. The CDR3 spells CASSQDHPDMNTEAFF. As DNA, the CDR3 is TGCGCCAGCAGCCAAGATCATCCGGACATGAACACTGAAGCTTTCTTT.

This chain uses TRBV19 with TRBJ1-3; D is unclear. The germline V gene encodes CDR1 LNHDA and CDR2 SQIVND (reference sequence). The CDR3 extends over 15 amino acids. The V end was cut by 0 bases, the J end by 0 bases, with 6 bases between. As DNA, the CDR3 is TGTGCCAGTAGTATAGACCGGTACTCTGGAAACACCATATATTTT. Protein: CASSIDRYSGNTIYF.

The chain couples TRBV29-1 to TRBJ2-1; D not certain. V gave up 1 base and J gave up 0 bases, with 7 bases separating them. This CDR3 region has 14 residues. Germline assignment: CDR1 SQVTM and CDR2 ANQGSEA. CDR3 DNA sequence: TGCAGCGTTGAAGGTTTGAGCTCCTACAATGAGCAGTTCTTC. It codes for CSVEGLSSYNEQFF.

The V call is TRBV4-3, the J call TRBJ1-4; no definite D call. Trimming stripped 0 bases from V and 8 bases from J, with 10 bases between. CDR3 size: 14 residues. Germline-derived CDR1 and CDR2 are LGHNA and YSLEER. The CDR3: CASSQDVGAEKLFF. The CDR3 DNA is TGCGCCAGCAGCCAAGATGTGGGAGCGGAAAAACTGTTTTTT.

V and J are TRBV7-9 and TRBJ2-7; D is possibly TRBD2 (5 bases). V lost 1 base and J 0 bases, leaving 16 bases between the germline ends. Germline values: CDR1 SEHNR, CDR2 FQNEAQ (reference sequence). This CDR3 is built from 17 residues. CDR3 residues: CASSLVGGGPSSYEQYF. CDR3 bases: TGTGCCAGCAGCTTAGTAGGAGGCGGACCTAGCTCCTACGAGCAGTACTTC.

The chain joins TRBV28 to TRBJ1-6, with D tentatively TRBD1 (5 bases). Per the germline V gene, CDR1 is MDHEN and CDR2 is SYDVKM. The V end lost 2 bases, the J end lost 8 bases, and 10 bases lay between the germline ends. The CDR3 is made up of 14 amino acids. The CDR3 reads CASSLISGDSPLHF. Here the CDR3 DNA reads TGTGCCAGCAGTTTAATCTCGGGGGATTCACCCCTCCACTTT.

The chain is built from TRBV19 and TRBJ2-3; TRBD2 matches at 9 bases. The CDR3 contains 16 residues. Looked up from germline, CDR1 is LNHDA and CDR2 is SQIVND (reference sequence). Losses at the gene ends were 3 bases for V and 4 bases for J; bases not matched to a gene: 8. For the CDR3, the DNA is TGTGCCAGTAGTATGGGACTAGCCCCTTTTTCAGATACGCAGTATTTT. Translating gives CASSMGLAPFSDTQYF.

The chain carries TRBV18 and TRBJ2-1, with TRBD2 identical over 7 bases. V trimming: 3 bases; J trimming: 10 bases; junction bases outside the gene matches: 3. Germline V gene data show CDR1 as KGHSH and CDR2 as LQKENI. The CDR3 runs to 12 residues. CDR3 protein: CASSPREGEQFF. As DNA, the CDR3 is TGTGCCAGCTCACCCAGGGAGGGAGAGCAGTTCTTC.

The gene calls are TRBV27 and TRBJ1-1; D not resolved. This CDR3 is built from 13 residues. The germline V gene has CDR1 MNHEY and CDR2 SMNVEV (reference sequence). Trimming shortened V by 6 bases and J by 1 base, and 9 bases separated the two germline ends. The CDR3: CASRIWANTEAFF. The CDR3 DNA reads TGTGCCAGCAGAATATGGGCGAACACTGAAGCTTTCTTT.

The chain combines TRBV7-6 with TRBJ1-5, with a tentative D call TRBD1 (6 bases). The CDR3 totals 14 residues. Germline CDR1 and CDR2: SGHVS and FNYEAQ. The germline V and J ends were trimmed by 2 bases and 7 bases, with 12 bases remaining between them. The CDR3 loop reads CASSLIGGGQPQHF. CDR3 bases: TGTGCCAGCAGCTTAATAGGGGGTGGGCAGCCCCAGCATTTT.

The chain couples TRBV2 to TRBJ1-1, with D perhaps matching TRBD1 (6 bases). The CDR3 loop spans 14 amino acids. The germline gives CDR1 SNHLY, CDR2 FYNNEI. The V and J ends lost 0 bases and 11 bases respectively, with 16 bases between them. The CDR3 spells CASSEALRGAGAFF. The CDR3 coding sequence is TGTGCCAGCAGTGAAGCGCTTCGGGGGGCTGGTGCTTTCTTT.

The DNA for the CDR3 is TGTGCCAGCAGCTTAGGGTCAGGGCGACTGGCAGATACGCAGTATTTT. Translating it yields CASSLGSGRLADTQYF. The chain combines TRBV7-9 with TRBJ2-3; a possible D gene is TRBD1 (5 bases). V shed 1 base and J shed 4 bases, with 15 bases lying between them. Germline V gene sequence: CDR1 SEHNR, CDR2 FQNEAQ (reference sequence). CDR3 length equals 16 residues.

V usage is TRBV7-9 and J usage is TRBJ2-1, with D perhaps matching TRBD2 (6 bases). Germline CDR1 SEHNR, CDR2 FQNEAQ (reference sequence). Trimming cost V 0 bases and J 7 bases, with 19 bases left between them. This CDR3 spans 17 amino acids. The CDR3 loop is CASSLARGVLGVNEQFF. The CDR3 region has the DNA TGTGCCAGCAGCTTAGCGCGGGGCGTCCTGGGGGTGAATGAGCAGTTCTTC.

The chain uses TRBV24-1 and TRBJ2-3; possible D gene TRBD2, 5 bases. With 5 bases removed from V and 1 base from J, the gap between germline ends came to 15 bases. The V gene's germline CDR1 is KGHDR and CDR2 SFDVKD. CDR3 size: 16 residues. DNA for the CDR3: TGTGCCACCAGTGCCCCGGGATACCGTGGCACAGATACGCAGTATTTT. This translates into CATSAPGYRGTDTQYF.

The V call is TRBV2, the J call TRBJ1-5; 7 bases align to TRBD1. Germline CDR1 SNHLY, CDR2 FYNNEI. This CDR3 region has 17 residues. Unmatched junction bases numbered 9, after V lost 2 bases and J lost 2 bases. The CDR3 bases are TGTGCCAGCAGTGAAAAGGGGGCAGGCTCGGGCAATCAGCCCCAGCATTTT. It encodes CASSEKGAGSGNQPQHF.